The clone carrying this TCR beta chain was seen a single time. In the authors' workflow: The assay estimated nucleated cells by amplifying reference gene primers. Measured with immunoSEQ multiplex PCR; TCRdb has only the in-frame clones, and not every one. The V and J calls and the clone size are those of that table, but D and trimming were determined from the DNA. The sample comprises about 140,000 clones, about 81% of which are singletons, and 4% rests with the top ten. This sample stems from a study of blood T cell repertoires in COVID-19. Turning to the study itself: The study drew acute and convalescent COVID-19 samples from the United States, Italy and Spain. The cDNA or gDNA used as material had been derived from T cells, B-cell-depleted T cells, or PBMCs.

Trimming cost V 4 bases and J 0 bases, with 18 bases left between them. CDR3 length: 18 amino acids. Germline V gene sequence: CDR1 KGHDR, CDR2 SFDVKD. The chain couples TRBV24-1 to TRBJ1-5; D might be TRBD1 (6 bases). This TCR was recovered from a woman older than 75 with acute or convalescent COVID-19. The specimen was peripheral blood. Here the CDR3 DNA reads TGTGCCACCAGTGAGGGGTCAGGCGGGGGGCATAGCAATCAGCCCCAGCATTTT. The encoded protein is CATSEGSGGGHSNQPQHF.